These 27 T cell receptor beta chains came from one sample sequenced in a study of immune cell composition in non-small cell lung cancer. Sequencing used immunoSEQ multiplex PCR; TCRdb keeps in-frame clones, though not all of them. The sample yields about 5,000 clones, just under 80% seen once. Material for sequencing was lung tumor tissue. All receptors derive from a human donor with non-small cell lung cancer.

The CDR3 spells CAATPTADYGYTF. CDR3 nucleotide sequence: TGTGCCGCAACCCCCACAGCGGACTATGGCTACACCTTC. The rearrangement links TRBV6-6 to TRBJ1-2; D call uncertain. Germline V lookup: CDR1 MNHNY, CDR2 SVGAGI (reference sequence). Trimming removed 11 bases at V and 3 bases at J, with 16 bases between. The CDR3 totals 13 residues.

The chain recombines TRBV27 with TRBJ2-1; TRBD1 agrees at 7 bases. The length of the CDR3 is 16 residues. V lost 2 bases, J lost 3 bases, and 7 bases stayed unmatched. The V gene's germline CDR1 is MNHEY and CDR2 SMNVEV (reference sequence). The CDR3 loop is CASSLAGGRIYNEQFF. The CDR3 DNA sequence: TGTGCCAGCAGTTTAGCAGGGGGAAGAATCTACAATGAGCAGTTCTTC.

As DNA, the CDR3 is TGTGCCATCAGCTGGACAGAGGATGGCAATCAGCCCCAGCATTTT. The encoded protein is CAISWTEDGNQPQHF. This chain links TRBV10-3 with TRBJ1-5; maybe TRBD1 (6 bases). The CDR3 consists of 15 residues. Germline V gene sequence: CDR1 ENHRY, CDR2 SYGVKD. V lost 6 bases and J lost 2, with 14 bases in between.

This clone was observed a handful of times. The chain uses TRBV29-1 and TRBJ2-7; 9 bases fit TRBD2. The V segment lost 4 bases and the J segment 2 bases; nucleotides outside the gene matches: 6. The CDR3 has 14 residues. Germline V lookup: CDR1 SQVTM, CDR2 ANQGSEA. The CDR3 DNA follows: TGCAGCGTTGCCACTAGCGGGCCCCCCTACGAGCAGTACTTC. It yields the protein CSVATSGPPYEQYF.

V and J are TRBV5-1 and TRBJ2-3; D unclear. Germline values: CDR1 SGHRS, CDR2 YFSETQ. V was trimmed by 3 bases and J by 8 bases, leaving 19 bases between them. The CDR3 consists of 15 residues. Here the CDR3 DNA reads TGCGCCAGCAGCTCCCCGGGTCTTGGTCTGGGTACGCAGTATTTT. Its protein product is CASSSPGLGLGTQYF.

The chain is built from TRBV18 and TRBJ1-3, with D possibly being TRBD1 (5 bases). Germline V gives CDR1 KGHSH, CDR2 LQKENI. V lost 1 base, J lost 8 bases, and 6 bases lay in between. The CDR3 is 12 amino acids. CDR3 sequence reads: CASSPQQDTIYF. In DNA, the CDR3 is TGTGCCAGCTCACCACAACAGGACACCATATATTTT.

In DNA form, the CDR3 reads TGTGCCAGCAGCACCACAGGTACCCAGCATTTT. Protein: CASSTTGTQHF. The chain links TRBV11-3 to TRBJ1-5; D possibly corresponds to TRBD1 (5 bases). With 5 bases removed from V and 11 bases from J, the gap between germline ends came to 10 bases. Per germline, CDR1 SGHNT and CDR2 YENEEA. This CDR3 has 11 residues.

The V and J genes are TRBV7-8 and TRBJ2-1, with a weak D call TRBD2 (6 bases). CDR1 and CDR2 from the germline V gene are SGHVS and FQNEAQ. The CDR3 has 14 residues. Trimming pared 5 bases from V and 2 bases from J, leaving 10 bases between. CDR3 in amino acids: CASSPRGPYNEQFF. DNA of the CDR3: TGTGCCAGCAGCCCGCGGGGCCCCTACAATGAGCAGTTCTTC.

This chain uses TRBV27 with TRBJ2-1; 9 bases map to TRBD1. This CDR3 comprises 15 residues. Germline lookup yields CDR1 MNHEY and CDR2 SMNVEV (reference sequence). Unmatched junction bases numbered 9, after V lost 3 bases and J lost 9 bases. DNA of the CDR3: TGTGCCAGCAGTTTGGGGGACAGGGTGCAGGGTGAGCAGTTCTTC. Protein sequence: CASSLGDRVQGEQFF.

The chain is built from TRBV14 and TRBJ1-2, with 9 nucleotides matching TRBD1. The germline gives CDR1 SGHDN, CDR2 FVKESK. The length of the CDR3 is 16 residues. V was pared by 0 bases and J by 8 bases, with 10 bases of the junction left unmatched. CDR3 sequence (DNA): TGTGCCAGCAGCCAAGATCGAATAACAGGGGGCGAAGGCTACACCTTC. Its translation: CASSQDRITGGEGYTF.

CDR3: CASSLVERPQHF. CDR3 nucleotides: TGTGCCAGCAGTTTAGTAGAGCGGCCCCAGCATTTT. The chain combines TRBV28 with TRBJ1-5; D is uncertain. The CDR3 contains 12 residues. The ends were cut back, 2 bases at V and 9 bases at J, with 8 bases in the middle. The germline V gene encodes CDR1 MDHEN and CDR2 SYDVKM.

The table lists this clone with a few counts. This chain uses TRBV2 with TRBJ1-6; the D is unclear. Trimming cost V 8 bases and J 0 bases, with 11 bases left between them. Germline V gene lookup returns CDR1 SNHLY and CDR2 FYNNEI. This CDR3 is 15 amino acids long. For the CDR3, the DNA is TGTGCCAGCGTCCCTAGTGGCTCCTATAATTCACCCCTCCACTTT. Encoded protein: CASVPSGSYNSPLHF.

V and J are TRBV5-4 and TRBJ1-1, with D uncertain. In germline, CDR1 is SGHNT, CDR2 YYREEE (reference sequence). The length of the CDR3 is 14 residues. Trimming took off 3 bases at V and 0 bases at J, with 9 bases between the two ends. Here the CDR3 reads CASSSTAMNTEAFF. The CDR3 nucleotides are TGTGCCAGCAGCTCTACAGCCATGAACACTGAAGCTTTCTTT.

The chain employs TRBV27 and TRBJ2-7, with 8 bases that match TRBD1. The germline CDR1 and CDR2 sequences are MNHEY and SMNVEV (reference sequence). The CDR3 extends over 13 amino acids. CDR3 DNA sequence: TGTGCTGCAGGGGGCAGATTCTTCTACGAGCAGTACTTC. This encodes CAAGGRFFYEQYF.

V and J are TRBV7-8 and TRBJ1-2; 8 bases agree with TRBD1. Germline-derived CDR1 and CDR2 are SGHVS and FQNEAQ. The trim removed 5 bases at V and 1 base at J, leaving 9 bases unmatched. The CDR3 extends over 16 amino acids. The CDR3 nucleotides are TGTGCCAGCAGCAGAGACAGGGGTTGGGGTAACTATGGCTACACCTTC. Translation: CASSRDRGWGNYGYTF.

The V gene is TRBV5-1, the J gene TRBJ2-7, with D possibly matching TRBD2 (7 bases). Trimming left V 0 bases short and J 0 bases short, with 13 bases between. Germline lookup yields CDR1 SGHRS and CDR2 YFSETQ. The CDR3 has 16 amino acids. The CDR3 loop is CASSLARGAPSYEQYF. The DNA for the CDR3 is TGCGCCAGCAGCTTGGCCCGGGGGGCCCCCTCCTACGAGCAGTACTTC. The full variable domain, completed using reference TRBV5-1 and TRBJ2-7, is KAGVTQTPRYLIKTRGQQVTLSCSPISGHRSVSWYQQTPGQGLQFLFEYFSETQRNKGNFPGRFSGRQFSNSRSEMNVSTLELGDSALYLCASSLARGAPSYEQYFGPGTRLTVT.

The gene calls are TRBV7-3 and TRBJ2-7, with 7 bases lining up with TRBD1. In germline, CDR1 is SGHTA, CDR2 FQGTGA. CDR3 length: 13 amino acids. Germline trimming cut 2 bases from V and 4 bases from J; bases unmatched to any gene: 2. The CDR3 loop is CASSLAGGYEQYF. CDR3 nucleotides: TGTGCCAGCAGCTTAGCAGGGGGTTACGAGCAGTACTTC.

This clone has just a few counts. This sequence joins TRBV5-6 and TRBJ2-2; D ambiguous. The CDR3 runs to 14 residues. Looked up from germline, CDR1 is SGHDT and CDR2 is YYEEEE. Trimming left V 1 base short and J 4 bases short, with 8 bases between. The CDR3 is CASSLYSITGELFF. The CDR3 nucleotides read TGTGCCAGCAGCTTGTACAGCATCACCGGGGAGCTGTTTTTT.

CDR3 in DNA: TGTGCCAGCAGTGTGGCGACTAGTGGGACCGGGGAGCTGTTTTTT. This sequence encodes CASSVATSGTGELFF. V usage is TRBV2 and J usage is TRBJ2-2; tentatively, D is TRBD2 (6 bases). Germline V gene data show CDR1 as SNHLY and CDR2 as FYNNEI. Trimming left V 4 bases short and J 5 bases short, with 14 bases between. The CDR3 runs 15 residues.

The chain has TRBV4-1 and TRBJ2-3; 10 bases line up with TRBD1. J was trimmed by 4 bases and V by 6 bases; bases with no gene match: 7. The germline V gene has CDR1 MGHRA and CDR2 YSYEKL. This CDR3 contains 15 residues. The CDR3 loop reads CASRNDRGRADTQYF. The CDR3 region has the DNA TGCGCCAGCAGAAACGACAGGGGGCGCGCAGATACGCAGTATTTT.

The V call is TRBV6-1, the J call TRBJ1-5; D call uncertain. This CDR3 spans 15 amino acids. V shed 3 bases and J shed 6 bases, with 15 bases lying between them. In germline, CDR1 is MNHNS, CDR2 SASEGT. Here the CDR3 DNA reads TGTGCCAGCAGTGAGGCCGTCAATGTTGGTCAGCCCCAGCATTTT. This gives the protein CASSEAVNVGQPQHF.

J is TRBJ2-5 and V is TRBV5-1; D might be TRBD2 (5 bases). Trimming removed 6 bases from V and 5 bases from J, with 11 bases in between. CDR1 and CDR2 (germline): SGHRS, YFSETQ. The CDR3 consists of 12 residues. The CDR3 sequence: CASTGLGETQYF. The CDR3 nucleotides read TGCGCCAGCACCGGACTTGGGGAGACCCAGTACTTC. Full variable domain (outside the CDR3, taken from reference TRBV5-1 and TRBJ2-5): KAGVTQTPRYLIKTRGQQVTLSCSPISGHRSVSWYQQTPGQGLQFLFEYFSETQRNKGNFPGRFSGRQFSNSRSEMNVSTLELGDSALYLCASTGLGETQYFGPGTRLLVL.

V is TRBV4-1 and J is TRBJ2-2, with 7 bases aligning to TRBD2. Germline values: CDR1 MGHRA, CDR2 YSYEKL. The CDR3 sequence is 16 residues long. Trimming took 4 bases from V and 4 from J; bases not matched to a gene: 9. In DNA, the CDR3 is TGCGCCAGCAGCCGGACGGGCGGGGGATTCACCGGGGAGCTGTTTTTT. Its translation is CASSRTGGGFTGELFF.

The chain joins TRBV27 to TRBJ2-7; 7 nucleotides align to TRBD2. The germline CDR1 and CDR2 sequences are MNHEY and SMNVEV (reference sequence). Unmatched junction bases numbered 7, after V lost 3 bases and J lost 5 bases. The CDR3 is 14 amino acids. CDR3 amino acids: CASSLGGEVDEQYF. The CDR3, as DNA: TGTGCCAGCAGTTTGGGAGGGGAAGTGGACGAGCAGTACTTC.

The J gene is TRBJ2-3, the V gene TRBV6-5; 9 positions agree with TRBD1. Germline V lookup: CDR1 MNHEY, CDR2 SVGAGI. The CDR3 runs 14 residues. Unmatched junction bases numbered 6, after V lost 5 bases and J lost 6 bases. CDR3: CASSPGQGWDTQYF. The CDR3 bases are TGTGCCAGCAGTCCGGGACAGGGCTGGGATACGCAGTATTTT.

This chain joins TRBV5-1 and TRBJ2-1; weak D call: TRBD1 (6 bases). Germline CDR1 reads SGHRS; CDR2 reads YFSETQ. This CDR3 is 14 amino acids long. Trimming stripped 4 bases from V and 3 bases from J, with 11 bases between. The CDR3 here is CASSGRDNYNEQFF. The CDR3 region has the DNA TGCGCCAGCAGCGGCCGGGACAACTACAATGAGCAGTTCTTC. The full variable domain, completed using reference TRBV5-1 and TRBJ2-1, is KAGVTQTPRYLIKTRGQQVTLSCSPISGHRSVSWYQQTPGQGLQFLFEYFSETQRNKGNFPGRFSGRQFSNSRSEMNVSTLELGDSALYLCASSGRDNYNEQFFGPGTRLTVL.

The chain couples TRBV7-9 to TRBJ1-2; possibly TRBD1 for D (6 bases). The CDR3 sequence is 13 residues long. V was pared by 1 base and J by 4 bases, with 7 bases between. CDR1 SEHNR and CDR2 FQNEAQ come from the germline V gene (reference sequence). As DNA, the CDR3 is TGTGCCAGCAGCTTAGGGACAGTCTATGGCTACACCTTC. Its protein product is CASSLGTVYGYTF.